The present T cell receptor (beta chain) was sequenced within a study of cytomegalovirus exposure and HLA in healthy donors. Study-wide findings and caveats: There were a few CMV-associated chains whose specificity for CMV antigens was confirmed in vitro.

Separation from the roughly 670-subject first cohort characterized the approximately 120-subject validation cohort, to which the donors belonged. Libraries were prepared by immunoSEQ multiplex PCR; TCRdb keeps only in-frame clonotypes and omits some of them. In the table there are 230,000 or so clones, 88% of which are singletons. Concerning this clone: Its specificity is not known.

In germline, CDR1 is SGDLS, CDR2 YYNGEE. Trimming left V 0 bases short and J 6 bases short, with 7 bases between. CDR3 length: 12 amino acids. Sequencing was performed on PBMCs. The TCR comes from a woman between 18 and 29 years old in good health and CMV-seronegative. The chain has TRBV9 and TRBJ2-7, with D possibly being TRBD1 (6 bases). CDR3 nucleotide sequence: TGTGCCAGCAGCGTAGTAGGGGGCGAGCAGTACTTC. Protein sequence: CASSVVGGEQYF.